This TCR beta chain was captured by sequencing in a study of cytomegalovirus exposure and HLA in healthy donors. Regarding the study as a whole: High sensitivity and specificity were reportedly achieved when the classifier diagnosed cytomegalovirus status.

Concerning this clone itself: Its target is not known.

The ends lost 4 bases at V and 0 bases at J; junction bases unmatched: 8. The CDR3 covers 16 residues. Germline CDR1 is PRHDT and CDR2 is FYEKMQ (reference sequence). Here immunoSEQ multiplex PCR was the method, and the copy in TCRdb shows in-frame clones only, minus some. The table shows about 160,000 clones, with approximately 96% occurring only once. This sequence joins TRBV13 and TRBJ1-2, with TRBD1 matching 7 bases. The TCR originated in a young woman in good health and CMV-seronegative. The material sequenced was PBMCs. The CDR3 nucleotides are TGTGCCAGCAGCTCCCCGGACAGGAGAACTAACTATGGCTACACCTTC. It encodes CASSSPDRRTNYGYTF.